This T cell receptor (beta chain) was found in a study of T-cell reconstitution after alpha-beta-depleted transplantation in children. Regarding the study as a whole: TCRbeta diversity was high at day 60 in some patients (a result of surviving recipient T cells and thymic progenitors). There were reportedly several hundred expanded graft clones from which alpha-beta T cells came about two months after transplant. T-cell counts and diversity at one year post-transplant came mainly from newly produced T cells.

During its preparation, the TCRbeta library received unique molecular identifiers. TCRdb reprocessed the PCR reads with MiXCR, giving one entry per CDR3 protein. The sample carries around 130,000 distinct CDR3 sequences, around a tenth recorded once. Turning to this clonotype: Its antigen is still unknown.

Trimming left V 0 bases short and J 5 bases short, with 17 bases between. There are 17 residues in the CDR3. Looked up from germline, CDR1 is ENHRY and CDR2 is SYGVKD. The chain is built from TRBV10-3 and TRBJ2-1, with a possible D match to TRBD2 (5 bases). The receptor was derived from a girl less than two years old who had a stem cell transplant for combined immunodeficiency, so the T cells may come from the graft donor. The input for sequencing was PBMCs, mostly from graft donor cells, taken 180 days after TCRalphabeta/CD19-depleted stem cell transplant. The CDR3 bases are TGTGCCATCAGTGAGTCGGGTACTGGACGGAGGCACAATGAGCAGTTCTTC. Residues: CAISESGTGRRHNEQFF.